A single sample gave rise to the 14 T cell receptor beta chains below, sequenced in a study of blood T cell repertoires in COVID-19. Sequenced by immunoSEQ multiplex PCR; TCRdb stores in-frame clones only, minus some. The sample carries roughly 200,000 clones, under 90% recorded once. Sequences were obtained from peripheral blood. These receptors were collected from a man aged 55 to 70 with acute or convalescent COVID-19.

J is TRBJ2-1 and V is TRBV12-5; 11 bases are a match to TRBD2. V gave up 4 bases and J gave up 9 bases; unmatched junction bases: 5. Germline V gives CDR1 LGHNT, CDR2 FRNRAP. CDR3 length equals 14 residues. CDR3: CASGSPLAGGEQFF. The CDR3 region has the DNA TGTGCTAGTGGTTCCCCCCTAGCGGGAGGTGAGCAGTTCTTC.

The chain combines TRBV2 with TRBJ2-3; no reliable D call. The CDR3 is 10 residues long. CDR1 SNHLY and CDR2 FYNNEI come from the germline V gene. With 8 bases removed from V and 5 bases from J, the gap between germline ends came to 5 bases. The DNA of the CDR3 is TGTGCCAGCGGTAGAGATACGCAGTATTTT. Protein: CASGRDTQYF.

The chain is built from TRBV6-2 or TRBV6-3 and TRBJ1-2, with D unclear. Per the germline V gene, CDR1 is MNHEY and CDR2 is SVGEGT. The ends were cut back, 3 bases at V and 7 bases at J, with 12 bases in the middle. This CDR3 region has 13 residues. The CDR3 here is CASSYSPTSGYTF. The CDR3, as DNA: TGTGCCAGCAGTTATTCCCCGACTAGTGGCTACACCTTC.

The chain couples TRBV5-1 to TRBJ1-6; no firm D call. The length of the CDR3 is 15 residues. The V end was cut by 0 bases, the J end by 4 bases, with 8 bases between. Looked up from germline, CDR1 is SGHRS and CDR2 is YFSETQ. For the CDR3, the DNA is TGCGCCAGCAGCTTGGATGGCCAGTATAATTCACCCCTCCACTTT. It codes for CASSLDGQYNSPLHF.

A single count supports this clone. The chain has TRBV18 and TRBJ1-1, with D perhaps matching TRBD1 (5 bases). CDR1 and CDR2 from the germline V gene are KGHSH and LQKENI. The CDR3 runs to 15 residues. V lost 1 base and J lost 1, with 10 bases in between. CDR3 DNA sequence: TGTGCCAGCTCACCACAAACAGGTTCGAACACTGAAGCTTTCTTT. This translates into CASSPQTGSNTEAFF. Full variable domain (missing parts from reference TRBV18 and TRBJ1-1): NAGVMQNPRHLVRRRGQEARLRCSPMKGHSHVYWYRQLPEEGLKFMVYLQKENIIDESGMPKERFSAEFPKEGPSILRIQQVVRGDSAAYFCASSPQTGSNTEAFFGQGTRLTVV.

V gene TRBV9 combines with J gene TRBJ2-1; D perhaps matches TRBD2 (7 bases). This CDR3 is built from 14 residues. V lost 2 bases to trimming and J lost 3 bases, with 9 bases between them. Germline lookup yields CDR1 SGDLS and CDR2 YYNGEE. The CDR3 DNA reads as TGTGCCAGCAGCGTGGGAGGGGGCTACAATGAGCAGTTCTTC. Encoded protein: CASSVGGGYNEQFF.

This clone was seen a few times. The rearrangement joins TRBV19 to TRBJ1-1, with D possibly TRBD1 on 6 matching bases. This CDR3 comprises 13 residues. Trimming removed 4 bases at V and 9 bases at J, with 15 bases between. Germline-derived CDR1 and CDR2 are LNHDA and SQIVND (reference sequence). This chain's CDR3 is CASSTPLRDKAFF. Written as DNA, the CDR3 is TGTGCCAGTAGTACACCCCTACGGGACAAAGCTTTCTTT.

V is TRBV2 and J is TRBJ1-5; D not resolved. Germline V gene data show CDR1 as SNHLY and CDR2 as FYNNEI. Trimming pared 5 bases from V and 0 bases from J, leaving 14 bases between. This CDR3 contains 16 residues. CDR3 nucleotides: TGTGCCAGCAGTAGGGAGCCACTTTATAGCAATCAGCCCCAGCATTTT. Encoded protein: CASSREPLYSNQPQHF. Variable domain in full (rest from reference TRBV2 and TRBJ1-5): EPEVTQTPSHQVTQMGQEVILRCVPISNHLYFYWYRQILGQKVEFLVSFYNNEISEKSEIFDDQFSVERPDGSNFTLKIRSTKLEDSAMYFCASSREPLYSNQPQHFGDGTRLSIL.

The DNA of the CDR3 is TGTGCCATTAAGAATAGCGGTCCCGGGGAGCTGTTTTTT. Protein: CAIKNSGPGELFF. The genes are TRBV6-5 and TRBJ2-2, with a possible D match to TRBD2 (6 bases). The CDR3 totals 13 residues. Germline loops: CDR1 MNHEY, CDR2 SVGAGI. The V end lost 10 bases, the J end lost 6 bases, and 15 bases lay between the germline ends.

V gene TRBV5-6 combines with J gene TRBJ2-7, with 8 bases matching TRBD1. The CDR3 consists of 15 residues. Germline CDR1 and CDR2: SGHDT and YYEEEE. The V segment lost 2 bases and the J segment 1 base; nucleotides outside the gene matches: 5. CDR3 amino acids: CASSLGQGGSYEQYF. In DNA, the CDR3 is TGTGCCAGCAGCTTAGGACAGGGCGGGTCCTACGAGCAGTACTTC.

The chain joins TRBV12-5 to TRBJ1-5, with TRBD1 matching over 7 bases. Per germline, CDR1 LGHNT and CDR2 FRNRAP. The CDR3 is made up of 16 amino acids. The junction had 8 bases not matched to a gene; V was cut back by 0 bases and J by 6 bases. CDR3 region: CASGLVQGGGLQPQHF. CDR3 coding DNA: TGTGCTAGTGGTTTGGTACAAGGGGGCGGTCTTCAGCCCCAGCATTTT.

This chain connects TRBV18 to TRBJ1-4; 9 bases are shared with TRBD1. Germline CDR1 reads KGHSH; CDR2 reads LQKENI. V was clipped by 6 bases and J by 5 bases; unmatched bases: 4. The CDR3 covers 14 residues. CDR3 nucleotide sequence: TGTGCCAGCTCTCAAGGGACAGGGAATGAAAAACTGTTTTTT. Residues: CASSQGTGNEKLFF.

There are a few counts of this clone. The rearrangement links TRBV4-2 to TRBJ2-1; 9 bases are a match to TRBD1. The CDR3 is 15 residues long. CDR1 is LGHNA, CDR2 YNFKEQ, per germline. J lost 7 bases, V lost 5 bases, and 9 bases had no gene match. CDR3 DNA: TGTGCCAGCAGCACGGGACAGGGCGGGTGGAATGAGCAGTTCTTC. Its protein product is CASSTGQGGWNEQFF.

This sequence joins TRBV7-2 and TRBJ2-7; D is unresolved. CDR1 SGHTA and CDR2 FQGNSA come from the germline V gene. Between the trimmed V and J ends, which lost 0 bases and 6 bases, there was a span of 9 bases. CDR3 length: 13 residues. CDR3 sequence: CASSLAPSSEQYF. The CDR3 DNA follows: TGTGCCAGCAGCTTAGCCCCTAGTTCCGAGCAGTACTTC. Filled out from reference TRBV7-2 and TRBJ2-7, the complete variable domain reads GAGVSQSPSNKVTEKGKDVELRCDPISGHTALYWYRQSLGQGLEFLIYFQGNSAPDKSGLPSDRFSAERTGGSVSTLTIQRTQQEDSAVYLCASSLAPSSEQYFGPGTRLTVT.